The sequence of this T cell receptor (beta chain) was determined in a study of blood T cells in healthy people across ages (dated by TCRdb to about 2015). Concerning the study at large: Template switching captured roughly one uniquely barcoded TCR beta cDNA molecule per two T cells in model experiments. To track age-related changes in TCR beta repertoire diversity, the study relied on deep sequencing normalized with unique cDNA molecular identifiers. Four age groups were formed from the donors: young (average 16 years), middle-aged (just under 40), aged (about 62) and long-lived (82). Donors of different ages were randomly distributed across sequencing lanes to avoid experimental bias. Using the same blood draw, the study looked at two additional independent replicas of 1 million unique cDNA reads for two donors, one aged 18 to 30 and the other aged 80 or older. Paper-wide results and their limitations: Because donor CMV infection status was unknown, age-related changes in expanded clonotypes were potentially confounded. Since profiling was done on bulk unsorted PBMCs, naive and antigen-experienced compartments could not be conclusively compared. There was a strong correlation between observed TCR beta diversity and the percentage of naive T cells measured by flow cytometry. Estimates of total diversity based on one million sequenced T cells were considered lower bounds and underestimates. The long-lived group showed more naive CD4+ T cells, fewer expanded clones and increased TCR diversity than the aged group, suggesting age selection. As age increased, observed TCR beta diversity per million T cells dropped in a roughly linear way, and a significant reduction was already evident by age 40.

Donors were about 36 systemically healthy Caucasian individuals from Russia aged roughly 6 to 100 years. Approximately 9.7 milliliters of peripheral blood were drawn from each donor into EDTA-treated Vacutainer tubes. Ficoll-Paque density-gradient centrifugation was used to isolate PBMCs, with at least 7 million per sample. Trizol reagent was used to extract total RNA from PBMCs, with at least 5.5 micrograms per sample. The percentages of naive CD45RAhigh/CD27high T cells were determined by flow cytometry on a PBMC aliquot from every donor. Libraries were built with 5' RACE. The data were produced on an Illumina HiSeq 2500. A second PCR of about 6 to 12 cycles was run with a J-beta primer mix and a sample-barcoded 5' primer. A unique molecular identifier was introduced onto each TCR beta cDNA molecule by a template-switch 5' adaptor carrying 12 random nucleotides. Each sample yielded at least 2.5 million CDR3-containing paired-end reads. All of the RNA was converted into first-strand cDNA using the Mint cDNA synthesis kit, with a TRBC-specific oligonucleotide serving as the primer. Following uracil-DNA glycosylase treatment, a first 18-cycle PCR with universal primers M1SS and BC2_uni_R was performed on all cDNA. Turning to the authors' computational methods: Each sample was normalized by randomly selecting 1 million high-quality reads, each carrying a distinct molecular identifier. Reads sharing molecular identifiers were discarded rather than binned into consensus sequences. MiTCR, run with a Q25 quality threshold and the strictest error-elimination algorithm, handled CDR3 identification, clonotype clustering and error correction. A nonparametric unseen species model with Euler transformation was used to estimate lower-bound total TCR beta diversity. TCRdb trimmed public reads at Q25 via fastp, called clones via MiXCR and kept in-frame beta chains. For every CDR3 protein sequence, its rows merge into one entry that carries the most common genes and DNA. The V and J calls here are based on TCRdb, not the publication. The sample table holds 1.5 million to 2 million distinct CDR3 sequences, of which around 48% were seen once. About 2.1% of the sample goes to the ten largest clones.

Reading from cysteine to phenylalanine, the CDR3 counts 16 amino acids. Just the 48-base CDR3 DNA is kept, in frame starting at base 1. CDR1 SGHVS and CDR2 FQNEAQ were looked up in the germline V gene. With regard to this clonotype: What antigen it recognizes has not been identified. Relative to the germline gene, one junction end is altered; a read error may explain this.

Material for sequencing was blood. The TCR was taken from a middle-aged woman in good health. Recombination linked TRBV7-8 to TRBJ2-1; a stretch of 8 junction bases matches TRBD1. CDR3 sequence: CAGSLLRDRSYNEQFF. The sequenced DNA is TGTGCCGGCAGCTTACTCCGGGACAGGTCCTACAATGAGCAGTTCTTC.